The T cell receptor (beta chain) described here comes from a study of blood T cell repertoires in COVID-19. This clone was seen a single time. Clones were sequenced by immunoSEQ multiplex PCR, and TCRdb holds only the in-frame ones, with some missing. The repertoire includes 190,000 or so clones, around 85% of them detected once, and about 19% sits in the top ten. V lost 6 bases, J lost 3 bases, and 15 bases lay in between. Germline CDR1 and CDR2: KGHSH and LQKENI. This CDR3 contains 15 residues. The rearrangement uses TRBV18 and TRBJ2-4, with D perhaps matching TRBD1 (6 bases). This clonotype was obtained from a middle-aged man who had recovered from COVID-19. Material: PBMCs or T cells enriched from blood (not recorded which). The CDR3 protein is CASSVTGSGKNIQYF. CDR3 DNA sequence: TGTGCCAGCTCGGTTACAGGGTCGGGCAAAAACATTCAGTACTTC.